Listed below are T cell receptor beta chains from one sample, sequenced in a study of T cells in Graves' hyperthyroidism and ophthalmopathy. TCRdb re-derived calls from the multiplex PCR reads in MiXCR, one entry per CDR3 protein. The repertoire holds approximately 530,000 distinct CDR3 sequences, 16% seen once, with roughly 18% in the top ten. Sample: blood. The receptors were gathered from a woman aged 18-30 years with Graves' hyperthyroidism. Each CDR3 is given with its conserved first and last residue. D genes are given only for firm matches. Clone size is given for some rows only: seen once, a few or many times, or a class if the clone is expanded.

few	.	TRBV5-4	TRBJ1-5	TGTGCCAGCAGCTTCGCAGGGGAGGGTGGCAATCAGCCCCAGCATTTT	CASSFAGEGGNQPQHF
.	TRBD1	TRBV6-2/TRBV6-3	TRBJ2-6	TGTGCCAGCAGTTACCGAGGGGGCACTGGGGCCAACGTCCTGACTTTC	CASSYRGGTGANVLTF
few	TRBD1	TRBV4-3	TRBJ1-1	TGCGCCAGCAGCCAGGGGGACAGGGAGAGCTCTGAAGCTTTCTTT	CASSQGDRESSEAFF
few	.	TRBV20-1	TRBJ2-7	TGCAGTGCTAGAAGCGGAGGGGACACCTACGAGCAGCACTTC	CSARSGGDTYEQHF
many	.	TRBV2	TRBJ2-5	TGTGCCAGCAGACCTCAAGAGACCCAGTACTTC	CASRPQETQYF
.	.	TRBV29-1	TRBJ1-2	TGCAGCGTTGCACAGTTAGGACGGGCCTCGGACGGCTACACCTTC	CSVAQLGRASDGYTF
.	.	TRBV13	TRBJ2-2	TGTGCCAGCAGCTTAAAGGATACCGGGGAGCTGTTTTTT	CASSLKDTGELFF
.	.	TRBV12-3/TRBV12-4	TRBJ1-2	TGTGCCAGCACCCTACAGGGTGGTTATGGCTACACCTTC	CASTLQGGYGYTF
.	.	TRBV28	TRBJ1-2	TGTGCCAGTAGGACCGAAACTAACTATGGCTACACCTTC	CASRTETNYGYTF
many	.	TRBV2	TRBJ2-3	TGTGCCAGAGACCATTCCACAGATACGCAGTATTTT	CARDHSTDTQYF
many	TRBD2	TRBV7-2	TRBJ2-5	TGTGCCAGCAGCTTAGGCCGGACTAGCCAAGAGACCCAGTACTTC	CASSLGRTSQETQYF
.	TRBD1	TRBV5-5	TRBJ2-1	TGTGCCAGCAGCAATGCGGGGACAGGATACAATGAGCAGTTCTTC	CASSNAGTGYNEQFF
few	TRBD1	TRBV6-2/TRBV6-3	TRBJ2-7	TGTGCCAGCAGTTACTCGGGACAGGGTATCCACGAGCAGTACTTC	CASSYSGQGIHEQYF
many	.	TRBV2	TRBJ1-5	TGTGCCAGCAGTGTCCCCAGGGCCTCTCAGCCCCAGCATTTT	CASSVPRASQPQHF
.	TRBD1	TRBV7-9	TRBJ1-2	TGTGCCAGCAGCCACGACAGGGGGCAAATCCTTTCACATGGCTACACCTTC	CASSHDRGQILSHGYTF
many	.	TRBV2	TRBJ1-2	TGTGCCAGCAGTGGAAGGGGCGTCTATGGCTACACCTTC	CASSGRGVYGYTF
.	.	TRBV12-5	TRBJ2-2	TGTGCTAGTGGTTTTCCCTATGGGGACACCGGGGAGCTGTTTTTT	CASGFPYGDTGELFF
many	.	TRBV12-3/TRBV12-4	TRBJ1-2	TGTGCCAGCAGTTTAGTCGCTGTGTCTCGCGGCTATGGCTACACCTTC	CASSLVAVSRGYGYTF
.	.	TRBV5-1	TRBJ2-5	TGCGCCAGCAGCTTGGGCGCGGGCAGGGAAGAGACCCAGTACTTC	CASSLGAGREETQYF
many	.	TRBV7-2	TRBJ2-1	TGTGCCAGCAGCCCCCGAGGTGGACGGTACTCTGAGCAGTTCTTC	CASSPRGGRYSEQFF
many	.	TRBV11-2	TRBJ2-5	TGTGCCAGCAGCCCAATAGGACTACAAGAGACCCAGTACTTC	CASSPIGLQETQYF
many	.	TRBV12-3/TRBV12-4	TRBJ1-2	TGTGCCAGCAGCCCCGCGGACAGTTCCCCCTATGGCTACACCTTC	CASSPADSSPYGYTF
many	TRBD1	TRBV19	TRBJ1-1	TGTGCCAGTAGACGGACAGGGGTGGGGAACACTGAAGCTTTCTTT	CASRRTGVGNTEAFF
many	.	TRBV6-1	TRBJ2-7	TGTGCCAGCAGTGACGAGCCCTACGAGCAGTACTTC	CASSDEPYEQYF